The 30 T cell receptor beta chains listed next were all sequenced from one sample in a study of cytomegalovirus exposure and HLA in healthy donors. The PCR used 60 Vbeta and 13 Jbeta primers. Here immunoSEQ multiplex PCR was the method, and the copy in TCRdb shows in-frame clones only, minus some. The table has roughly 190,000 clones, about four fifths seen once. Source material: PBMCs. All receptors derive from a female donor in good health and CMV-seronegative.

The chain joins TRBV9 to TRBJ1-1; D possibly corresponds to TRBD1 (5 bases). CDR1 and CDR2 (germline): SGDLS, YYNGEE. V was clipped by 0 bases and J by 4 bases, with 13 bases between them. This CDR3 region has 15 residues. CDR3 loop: CASSVGDREGTEAFF. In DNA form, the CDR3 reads TGTGCCAGCAGCGTAGGGGACCGGGAGGGCACTGAAGCTTTCTTT.

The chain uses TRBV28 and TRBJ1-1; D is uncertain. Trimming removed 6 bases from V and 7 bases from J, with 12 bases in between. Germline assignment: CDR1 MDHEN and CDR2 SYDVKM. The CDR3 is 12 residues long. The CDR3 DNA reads TGTGCCAGCAGCCCCCAGTATAATGAAGCTTTCTTT. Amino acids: CASSPQYNEAFF.

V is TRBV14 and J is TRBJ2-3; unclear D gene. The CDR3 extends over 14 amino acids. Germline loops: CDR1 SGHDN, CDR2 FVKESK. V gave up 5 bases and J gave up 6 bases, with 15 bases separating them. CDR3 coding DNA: TGTGCCAGCAGCGAACGGTACCCCCGGGATACGCAGTATTTT. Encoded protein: CASSERYPRDTQYF.

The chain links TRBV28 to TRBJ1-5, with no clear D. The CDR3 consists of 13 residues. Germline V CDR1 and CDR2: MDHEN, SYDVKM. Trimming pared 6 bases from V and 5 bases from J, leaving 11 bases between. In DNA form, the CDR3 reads TGTGCCAGCAGCACAGAGAATTATCAGCCCCAGCATTTT. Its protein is CASSTENYQPQHF.

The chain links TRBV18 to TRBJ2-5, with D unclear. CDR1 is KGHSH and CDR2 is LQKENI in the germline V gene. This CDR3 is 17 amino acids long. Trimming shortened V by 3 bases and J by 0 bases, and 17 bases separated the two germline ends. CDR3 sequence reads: CASSPIQVQTNQETQYF. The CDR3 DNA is TGTGCCAGCTCACCGATTCAGGTGCAGACCAACCAAGAGACCCAGTACTTC. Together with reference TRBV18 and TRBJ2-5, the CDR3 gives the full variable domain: NAGVMQNPRHLVRRRGQEARLRCSPMKGHSHVYWYRQLPEEGLKFMVYLQKENIIDESGMPKERFSAEFPKEGPSILRIQQVVRGDSAAYFCASSPIQVQTNQETQYFGPGTRLLVL.

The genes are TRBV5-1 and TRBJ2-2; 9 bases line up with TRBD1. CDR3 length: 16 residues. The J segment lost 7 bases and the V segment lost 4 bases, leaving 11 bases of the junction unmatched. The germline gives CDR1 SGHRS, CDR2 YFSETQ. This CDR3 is CASSPGDRDFIGELFF. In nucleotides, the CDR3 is TGCGCCAGCAGCCCGGGGGACAGGGACTTTATCGGGGAGCTGTTTTTT.

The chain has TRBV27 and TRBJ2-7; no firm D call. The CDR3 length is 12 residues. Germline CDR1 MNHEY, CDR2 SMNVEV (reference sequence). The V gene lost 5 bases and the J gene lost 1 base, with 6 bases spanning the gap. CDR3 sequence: CASSGPSYEQYF. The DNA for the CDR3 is TGTGCCAGCAGTGGGCCATCCTACGAGCAGTACTTC.

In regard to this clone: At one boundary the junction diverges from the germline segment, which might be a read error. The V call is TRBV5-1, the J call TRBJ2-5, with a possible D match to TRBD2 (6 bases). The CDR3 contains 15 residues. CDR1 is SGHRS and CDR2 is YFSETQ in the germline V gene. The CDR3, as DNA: TGCGCCAGCAGCCCCGGGACTGACTATGAAGAGACCCGGTACTTC. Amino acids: CASSPGTDYEETRYF.

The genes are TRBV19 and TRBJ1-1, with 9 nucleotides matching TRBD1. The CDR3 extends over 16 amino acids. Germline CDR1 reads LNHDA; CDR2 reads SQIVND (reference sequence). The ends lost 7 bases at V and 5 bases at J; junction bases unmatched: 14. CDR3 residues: CASTPSVGTGRTEAFF. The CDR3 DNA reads TGTGCCAGTACCCCTTCTGTAGGGACAGGGAGGACTGAAGCTTTCTTT.

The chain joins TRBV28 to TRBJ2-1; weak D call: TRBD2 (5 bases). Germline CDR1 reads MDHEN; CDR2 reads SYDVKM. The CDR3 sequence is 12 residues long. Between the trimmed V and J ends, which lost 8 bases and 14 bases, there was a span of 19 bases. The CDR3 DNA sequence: TGTGCCAGCGGACTCCTTTACAATGTGGAGTTCTTC. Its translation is CASGLLYNVEFF.

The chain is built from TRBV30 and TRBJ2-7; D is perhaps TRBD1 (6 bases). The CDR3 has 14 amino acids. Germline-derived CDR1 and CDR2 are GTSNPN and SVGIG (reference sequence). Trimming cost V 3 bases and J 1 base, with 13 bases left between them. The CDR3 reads CAWRAIGQSYEQYF. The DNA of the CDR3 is TGTGCCTGGAGAGCTATCGGACAGTCCTACGAGCAGTACTTC.

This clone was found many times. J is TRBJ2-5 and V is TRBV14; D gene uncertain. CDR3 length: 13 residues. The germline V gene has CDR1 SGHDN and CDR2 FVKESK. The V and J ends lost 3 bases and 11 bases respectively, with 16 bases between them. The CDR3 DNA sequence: TGTGCCAGCAGCCACCAAAGACGGAGTTGGCAGTACTTC. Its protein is CASSHQRRSWQYF.

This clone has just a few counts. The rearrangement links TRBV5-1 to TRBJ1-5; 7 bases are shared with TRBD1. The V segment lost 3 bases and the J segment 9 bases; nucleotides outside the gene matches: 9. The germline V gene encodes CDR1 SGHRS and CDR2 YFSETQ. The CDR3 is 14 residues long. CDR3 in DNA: TGCGCCAGCAGCTCGACAACAGGGGTGCGGCCCCAGCATTTT. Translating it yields CASSSTTGVRPQHF.

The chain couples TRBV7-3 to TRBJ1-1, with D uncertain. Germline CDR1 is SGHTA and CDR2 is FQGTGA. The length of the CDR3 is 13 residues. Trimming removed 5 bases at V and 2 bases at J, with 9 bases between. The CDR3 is CASSPTSNTEAFF. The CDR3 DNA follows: TGTGCCAGCAGCCCGACATCAAACACTGAAGCTTTCTTT.

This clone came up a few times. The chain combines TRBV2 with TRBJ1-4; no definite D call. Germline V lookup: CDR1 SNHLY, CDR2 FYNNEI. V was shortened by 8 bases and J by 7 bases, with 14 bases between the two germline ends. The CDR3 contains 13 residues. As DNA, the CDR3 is TGTGCCAGCGGGTTAGACTTGGGTGAAAAACTGTTTTTT. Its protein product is CASGLDLGEKLFF.

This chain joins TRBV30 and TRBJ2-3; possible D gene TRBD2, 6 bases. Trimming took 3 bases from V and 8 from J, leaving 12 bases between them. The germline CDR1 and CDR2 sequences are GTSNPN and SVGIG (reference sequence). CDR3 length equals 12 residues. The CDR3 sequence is CAWRGTRGTQYF. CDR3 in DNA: TGTGCCTGGAGGGGGACGCGGGGTACGCAGTATTTT.

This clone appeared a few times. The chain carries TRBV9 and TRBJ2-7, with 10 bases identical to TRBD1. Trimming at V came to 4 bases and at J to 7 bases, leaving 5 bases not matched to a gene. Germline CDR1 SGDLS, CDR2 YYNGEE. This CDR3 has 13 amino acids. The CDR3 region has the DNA TGTGCCAGCAGCCCCCAGGGACAGGGGGAGCAGTACTTC. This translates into CASSPQGQGEQYF.

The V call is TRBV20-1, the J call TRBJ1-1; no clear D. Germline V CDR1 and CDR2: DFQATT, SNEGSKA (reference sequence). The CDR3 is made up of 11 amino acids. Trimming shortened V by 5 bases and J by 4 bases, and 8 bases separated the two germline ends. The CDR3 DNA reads TGCAGTGCTGCCCAGATCACTGAAGCTTTCTTT. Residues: CSAAQITEAFF.

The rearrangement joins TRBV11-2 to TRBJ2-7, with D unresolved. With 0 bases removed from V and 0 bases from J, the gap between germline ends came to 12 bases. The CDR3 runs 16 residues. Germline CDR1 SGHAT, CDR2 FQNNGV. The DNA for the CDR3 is TGTGCCAGCAGCTTAGATCACAGACCCCCCTCCTACGAGCAGTACTTC. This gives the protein CASSLDHRPPSYEQYF.

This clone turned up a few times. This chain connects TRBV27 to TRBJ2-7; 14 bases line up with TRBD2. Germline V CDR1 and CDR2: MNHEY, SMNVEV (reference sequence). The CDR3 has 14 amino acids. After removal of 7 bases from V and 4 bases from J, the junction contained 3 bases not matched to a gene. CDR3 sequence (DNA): TGTGCCAGCACTGGACTAGCGGGAGGTTACGAGCAGTACTTC. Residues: CASTGLAGGYEQYF.

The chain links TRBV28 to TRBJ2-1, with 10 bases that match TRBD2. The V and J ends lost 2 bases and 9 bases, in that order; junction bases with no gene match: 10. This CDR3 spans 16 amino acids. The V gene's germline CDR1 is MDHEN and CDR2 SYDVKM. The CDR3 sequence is CASSLGLAGDLGEQFF. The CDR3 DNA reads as TGTGCCAGCAGTTTAGGTCTAGCGGGAGACCTTGGTGAGCAGTTCTTC.

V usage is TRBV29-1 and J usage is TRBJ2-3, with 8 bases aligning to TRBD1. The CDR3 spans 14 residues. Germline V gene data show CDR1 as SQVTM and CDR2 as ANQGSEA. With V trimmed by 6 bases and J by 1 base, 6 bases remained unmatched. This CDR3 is CSVATGAGTDTQYF. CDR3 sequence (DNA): TGCAGCGTCGCGACAGGGGCAGGCACAGATACGCAGTATTTT.

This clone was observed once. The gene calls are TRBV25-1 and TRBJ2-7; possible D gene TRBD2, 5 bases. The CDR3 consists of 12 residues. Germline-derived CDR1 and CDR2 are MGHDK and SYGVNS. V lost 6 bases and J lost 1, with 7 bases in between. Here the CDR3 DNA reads TGTGCCAGCAGGGACTCATCCTACGAGCAGTACTTC. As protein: CASRDSSYEQYF.

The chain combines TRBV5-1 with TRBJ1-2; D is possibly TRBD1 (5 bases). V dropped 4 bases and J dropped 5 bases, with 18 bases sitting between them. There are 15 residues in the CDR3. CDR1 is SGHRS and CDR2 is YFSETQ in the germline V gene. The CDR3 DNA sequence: TGCGCCAGCAGCCCGGGTATCGACAGCGTGTATGGCTACACCTTC. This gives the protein CASSPGIDSVYGYTF.

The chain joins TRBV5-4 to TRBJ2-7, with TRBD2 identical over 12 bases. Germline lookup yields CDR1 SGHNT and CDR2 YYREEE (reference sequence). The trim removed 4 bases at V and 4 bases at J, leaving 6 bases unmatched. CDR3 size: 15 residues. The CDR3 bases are TGTGCCAGCAGCCAGACTAGCGGGGGTTTTTACGAGCAGTACTTC. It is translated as CASSQTSGGFYEQYF. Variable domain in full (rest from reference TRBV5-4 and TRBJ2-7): ETGVTQSPTHLIKTRGQQVTLRCSSQSGHNTVSWYQQALGQGPQFIFQYYREEENGRGNFPPRFSGLQFPNYSSELNVNALELDDSALYLCASSQTSGGFYEQYFGPGTRLTVT.

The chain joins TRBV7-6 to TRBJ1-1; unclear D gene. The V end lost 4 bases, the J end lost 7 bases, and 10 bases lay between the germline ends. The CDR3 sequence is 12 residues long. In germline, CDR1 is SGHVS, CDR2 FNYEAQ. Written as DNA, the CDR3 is TGTGCCAGCAGCTGGGAGGGTGGTGAAGCTTTCTTT. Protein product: CASSWEGGEAFF.

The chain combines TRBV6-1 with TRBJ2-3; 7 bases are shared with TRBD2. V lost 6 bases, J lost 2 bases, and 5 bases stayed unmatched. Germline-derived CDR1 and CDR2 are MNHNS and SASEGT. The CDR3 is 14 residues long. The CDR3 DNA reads TGTGCCAGCAGACTGGGGACTAACACAGATACGCAGTATTTT. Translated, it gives CASRLGTNTDTQYF.

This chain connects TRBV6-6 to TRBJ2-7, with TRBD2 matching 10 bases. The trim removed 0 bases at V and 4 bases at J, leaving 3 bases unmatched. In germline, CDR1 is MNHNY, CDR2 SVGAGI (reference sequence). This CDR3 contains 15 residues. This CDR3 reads CASSYSGTSVYEQYF. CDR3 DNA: TGTGCCAGCAGTTACTCCGGGACTAGCGTTTACGAGCAGTACTTC.

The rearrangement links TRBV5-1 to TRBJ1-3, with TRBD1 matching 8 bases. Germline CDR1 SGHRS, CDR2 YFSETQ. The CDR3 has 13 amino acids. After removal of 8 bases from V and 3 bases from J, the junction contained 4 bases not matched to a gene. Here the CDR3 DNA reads TGCGCCAGTAAGACAGGGGATGGAAACACCATATATTTT. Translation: CASKTGDGNTIYF.

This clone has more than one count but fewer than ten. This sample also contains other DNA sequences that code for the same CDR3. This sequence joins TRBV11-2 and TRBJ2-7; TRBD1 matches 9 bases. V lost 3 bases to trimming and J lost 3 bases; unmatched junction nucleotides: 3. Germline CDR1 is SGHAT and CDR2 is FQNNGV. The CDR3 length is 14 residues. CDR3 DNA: TGTGCCAGCAGCTTGGGACAGGGATTCTACGAGCAGTACTTC. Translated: CASSLGQGFYEQYF.